The 11 T cell receptor beta chains presented below share a single source sample, sequenced in a study of post-analysis software for immune sequencing data. Study results and limitations: Patients had higher frequencies than controls of roughly five TRBV segments, including TRBV5-6, TRBV5-1 and TRBV20-1.

Unique molecular identifiers tagged the TCR beta cDNA libraries. TCRdb itself ran the PCR reads through MiXCR, one entry per CDR3 protein. The table includes roughly 430,000 distinct CDR3 sequences, 39% detected once. For these receptors, no antigen is known. The sequenced material came from blood. These receptors were obtained from a girl aged 2 to 10 with multiple sclerosis.

This clonotype was picked up a small number of times. The V call is TRBV15, the J call TRBJ2-1; TRBD2 aligns across 8 bases. The V segment lost 3 bases and the J segment 4 bases; nucleotides outside the gene matches: 20. CDR3 length: 20 amino acids. Germline V CDR1 and CDR2: LNHNV, YYDKDF (reference sequence). The chain's CDR3 is CATSRDPRGGGRKIYNEQFF. CDR3 in DNA: TGTGCCACCAGCAGGGATCCTAGGGGCGGGGGGCGCAAGATATACAATGAGCAGTTCTTC.

The chain is built from TRBV27 and TRBJ2-1; the match to TRBD2 covers 9 bases. The trim removed 7 bases at V and 7 bases at J, leaving 11 bases unmatched. Germline CDR1 and CDR2: MNHEY and SMNVEV (reference sequence). This CDR3 spans 15 amino acids. CDR3 nucleotide sequence: TGTGCCAGCAATTTCCGGGGGCTAGCGGGGAATGAGCAGTTCTTC. This codes for CASNFRGLAGNEQFF.

The chain carries TRBV12-3 or TRBV12-4 and TRBJ2-1; D unclear. The CDR3 extends over 13 amino acids. Trimming removed 6 bases from V and 4 bases from J, with 10 bases in between. The CDR3 spells CASRFGGYNEQFF. Written as DNA, the CDR3 is TGTGCCAGCAGGTTTGGCGGTTACAATGAGCAGTTCTTC.

CDR3 sequence: CASSLGTTYNEQYF. CDR3 bases: TGCGCCAGCAGCTTGGGGACTACCTACAATGAGCAGTACTTC. V gene TRBV5-1 combines with J gene TRBJ2-1, with TRBD2 as a possible D gene (6 bases). The J call is in doubt because the DNA end fits TRBJ2-7 better. Germline V gene sequence: CDR1 SGHRS, CDR2 YFSETQ. This CDR3 region has 14 residues.

The genes are TRBV28 and TRBJ1-4, with 7 bases that match TRBD1. This CDR3 has 15 amino acids. Germline assignment: CDR1 MDHEN and CDR2 SYDVKM. The J segment lost 8 bases and the V segment lost 5 bases, leaving 11 bases of the junction unmatched. CDR3 DNA sequence: TGTGCCAGCAGTCCCTCGACAGGGCGGGACGAAAAACTGTTTTTT. Amino acids: CASSPSTGRDEKLFF.

This clonotype was observed a handful of times. The V gene is TRBV7-9, the J gene TRBJ1-2; D unresolved. Trimming stripped 4 bases from V and 4 bases from J, with 4 bases between. The germline CDR1 and CDR2 sequences are SEHNR and FQNEAQ (reference sequence). The CDR3 extends over 11 amino acids. The CDR3 DNA reads as TGTGCCAGCAGCTCCCTCTATGGCTACACCTTC. The encoded protein is CASSSLYGYTF.

This chain uses TRBV3-1 with TRBJ2-3, with D possibly being TRBD1 (6 bases). This CDR3 is 16 amino acids long. Trimming left V 1 base short and J 3 bases short, with 14 bases between. Germline V gene sequence: CDR1 LGHDT, CDR2 YNNKEL (reference sequence). CDR3 DNA: TGTGCCAGCAGCCAAGGGATGGGCAGGGGAACAGATACGCAGTATTTT. Protein product: CASSQGMGRGTDTQYF.

The V gene is TRBV10-3, the J gene TRBJ2-7, with 7 nucleotides matching TRBD1. The CDR3 length is 13 residues. From germline, CDR1 is ENHRY and CDR2 SYGVKD. Losses at the gene ends were 8 bases for V and 4 bases for J; bases not matched to a gene: 8. CDR3 bases: TGTGCCATCCATCCAGGGGGATTATACGAGCAGTACTTC. This translates into CAIHPGGLYEQYF.

This rearrangement joins TRBV20-1 to TRBJ2-2; 7 bases map to TRBD1. There are 14 residues in the CDR3. Germline CDR1 is DFQATT and CDR2 is SNEGSKA (reference sequence). V trimming: 8 bases; J trimming: 2 bases; junction bases outside the gene matches: 8. The CDR3 nucleotides read TGCAGTTTTAGAGGGACAGAAAACACCGGGGAGCTGTTTTTT. This sequence encodes CSFRGTENTGELFF.

The V gene is TRBV27, the J gene TRBJ2-5; TRBD2 aligns across 13 bases. The CDR3 loop spans 15 amino acids. Per the germline V gene, CDR1 is MNHEY and CDR2 is SMNVEV (reference sequence). The trim removed 6 bases at V and 11 bases at J, leaving 12 bases unmatched. This CDR3 is CASSSTSGGAGEQYF. In DNA, the CDR3 is TGTGCCAGCAGCTCCACTAGCGGGGGGGCCGGTGAGCAGTACTTC.

The chain uses TRBV5-1 and TRBJ2-1; D is undetermined. Trimming took off 4 bases at V and 3 bases at J, with 11 bases between the two ends. CDR1 is SGHRS, CDR2 YFSETQ, per germline. The CDR3 sequence is 14 residues long. The CDR3 nucleotides read TGCGCCAGCAGCCCCTCCGTGATCTACAATGAGCAGTTCTTC. Protein: CASSPSVIYNEQFF.